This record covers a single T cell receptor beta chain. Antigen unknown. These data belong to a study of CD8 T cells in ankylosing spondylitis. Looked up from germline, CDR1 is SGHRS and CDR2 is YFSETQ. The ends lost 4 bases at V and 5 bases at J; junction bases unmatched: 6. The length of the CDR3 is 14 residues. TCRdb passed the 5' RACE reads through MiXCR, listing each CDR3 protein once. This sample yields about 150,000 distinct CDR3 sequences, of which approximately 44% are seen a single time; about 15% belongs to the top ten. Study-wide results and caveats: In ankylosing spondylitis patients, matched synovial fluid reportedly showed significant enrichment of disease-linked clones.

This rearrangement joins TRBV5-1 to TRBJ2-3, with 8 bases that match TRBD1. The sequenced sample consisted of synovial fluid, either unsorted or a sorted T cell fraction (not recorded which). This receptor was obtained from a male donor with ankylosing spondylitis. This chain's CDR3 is CASSRRGLIDTQYF. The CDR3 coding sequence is TGCGCCAGCAGCCGCAGGGGGCTGATAGATACGCAGTATTTT.